Sequencing of this TCR beta chain was carried out in a study of PD-1 blockade in classical Hodgkin lymphoma. On the study more broadly: Once every 2 weeks, patients received intravenous nivolumab at 3 mg/kg.

TCRdb's table, derived via immunoSEQ multiplex PCR, lists solely in-frame clones and lacks some. The profile covers roughly 50,000 clones, with around 90% appearing a single time and approximately 15% taken by the ten largest. This clone came up a few times. Its target is unknown. Germline assignment: CDR1 SGHRS and CDR2 YFSETQ. The CDR3 is 14 amino acids. The germline V and J ends were trimmed by 9 bases and 0 bases, with 13 bases remaining between them. General study results and limits: TCR diversity at baseline was reported to be reduced in newly diagnosed patients relative to healthy donors. Patients with a complete response exhibited baseline diversity comparable to newly diagnosed patients. Significantly greater TCR diversity emerged by C4D1 in CD4+ cells but not CD8+ cells.

Time point defined: cycle 4 day 1 (C4D1), after 5 to 7 weeks of nivolumab. All patients experienced relapse after autologous stem cell transplantation, and brentuximab vedotin exposure was variable. The TCR originated in a human donor with classical Hodgkin lymphoma. The chain links TRBV5-1 to TRBJ2-4; D is uncertain. The sample was peripheral blood mononuclear cells (PBMCs), taken before the fourth cycle of nivolumab. CDR3 bases: TGCGCCAACTTTAATAGGGTAGCCAAAAACATTCAGTACTTC. Protein sequence: CANFNRVAKNIQYF. Full variable domain (outside the CDR3, taken from reference TRBV5-1 and TRBJ2-4): KAGVTQTPRYLIKTRGQQVTLSCSPISGHRSVSWYQQTPGQGLQFLFEYFSETQRNKGNFPGRFSGRQFSNSRSEMNVSTLELGDSALYLCANFNRVAKNIQYFGAGTRLSVL.